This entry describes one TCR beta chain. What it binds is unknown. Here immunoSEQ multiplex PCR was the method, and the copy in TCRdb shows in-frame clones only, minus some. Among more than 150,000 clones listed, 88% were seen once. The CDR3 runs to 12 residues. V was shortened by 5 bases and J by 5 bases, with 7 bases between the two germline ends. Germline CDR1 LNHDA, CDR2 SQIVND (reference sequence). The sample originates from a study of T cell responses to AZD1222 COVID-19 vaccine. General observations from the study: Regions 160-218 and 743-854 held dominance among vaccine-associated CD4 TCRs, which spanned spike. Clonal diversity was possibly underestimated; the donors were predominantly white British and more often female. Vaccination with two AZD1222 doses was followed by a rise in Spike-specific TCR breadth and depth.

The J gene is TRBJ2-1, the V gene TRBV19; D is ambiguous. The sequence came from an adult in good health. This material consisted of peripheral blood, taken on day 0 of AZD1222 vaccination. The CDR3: CASSYLDNEQFF. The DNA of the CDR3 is TGTGCCAGTAGTTACCTCGACAATGAGCAGTTCTTC.